The following is a T cell receptor beta chain sequence with its context. The source of the sample is a study of blood T cell repertoires in COVID-19. Study overall: There were acute and convalescent COVID-19 samples, and they came from the United States, Italy and Spain. PBMCs, B-cell-depleted T cells, or T cells provided the cDNA or gDNA that made up the material.

The authors' processing: By means of reference gene primer amplification, nucleated cell counts were estimated. Clones were read by immunoSEQ multiplex PCR, and TCRdb kept only the in-frame ones, dropping some. Clone size and V and J calls were adopted from that table, with D and trimming inferred from the DNA. The table shows some 180,000 clones, with about four fifths occurring only once. Germline V lookup: CDR1 MGHRA, CDR2 YSYEKL. V was clipped by 5 bases and J by 0 bases, with 19 bases between them. This CDR3 has 17 residues. V usage is TRBV4-1 and J usage is TRBJ1-1; D may be TRBD1 (6 bases). The clonotype was recovered from a woman aged 40 to 49 with COVID-19, enrolled during active disease. The sample comprised peripheral blood. The CDR3 reads CASSSQGPPLMNTEAFF. CDR3 DNA sequence: TGCGCCAGCAGCTCCCAGGGGCCTCCCCTCATGAACACTGAAGCTTTCTTT.